This TCR beta chain was sequenced for a study of T cells in Graves' hyperthyroidism and ophthalmopathy. The CDR3 spans 15 residues. J gave up 4 bases and V 0 bases, and 5 bases lay outside the gene matches. CDR1 DFQATT and CDR2 SNEGSKA come from the germline V gene (reference sequence). What was amplified from RNA transcripts were TCR beta CDR3 regions. When the TCR CDR3 underwent first-round RT-PCR, the HTBI primer set was used. One entry per CDR3 protein results from TCRdb running MiXCR on the multiplex PCR reads. Among over 500,000 distinct CDR3 sequences, approximately 14% were seen once, and the ten largest hold approximately 15%.

V is TRBV20-1 and J is TRBJ2-5; 10 bases line up with TRBD2. Sequencing used blood. The TCR comes from a woman aged 40 to 50 with Graves' hyperthyroidism. In nucleotides, the CDR3 is TGCAGTGCTAGAGATGGTCTAGCGGGAGCAGAGACCCAGTACTTC. Encoded protein: CSARDGLAGAETQYF.